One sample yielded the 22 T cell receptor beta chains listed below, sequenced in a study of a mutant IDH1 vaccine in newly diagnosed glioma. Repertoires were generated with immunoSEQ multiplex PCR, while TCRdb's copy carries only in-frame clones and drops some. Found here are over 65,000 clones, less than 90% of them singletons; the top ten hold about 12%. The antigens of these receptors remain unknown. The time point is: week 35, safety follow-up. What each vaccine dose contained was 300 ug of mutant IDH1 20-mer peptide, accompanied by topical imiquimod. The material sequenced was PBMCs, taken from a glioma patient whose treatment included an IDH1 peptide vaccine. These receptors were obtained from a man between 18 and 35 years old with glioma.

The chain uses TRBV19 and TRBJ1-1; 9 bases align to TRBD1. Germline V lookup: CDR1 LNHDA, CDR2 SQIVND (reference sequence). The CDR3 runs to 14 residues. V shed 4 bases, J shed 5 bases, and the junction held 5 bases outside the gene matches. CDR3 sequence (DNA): TGTGCCAGTAGTAAATCCGGGACAGGGACTGAAGCTTTCTTT. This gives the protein CASSKSGTGTEAFF.

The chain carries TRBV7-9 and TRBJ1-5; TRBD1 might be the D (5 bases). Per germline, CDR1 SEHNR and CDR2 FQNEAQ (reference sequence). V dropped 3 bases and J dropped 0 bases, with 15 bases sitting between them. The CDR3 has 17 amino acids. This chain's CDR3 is CASSLGRVGDSNQPQHF. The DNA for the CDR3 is TGTGCCAGCAGCTTGGGAAGAGTAGGGGATAGCAATCAGCCCCAGCATTTT.

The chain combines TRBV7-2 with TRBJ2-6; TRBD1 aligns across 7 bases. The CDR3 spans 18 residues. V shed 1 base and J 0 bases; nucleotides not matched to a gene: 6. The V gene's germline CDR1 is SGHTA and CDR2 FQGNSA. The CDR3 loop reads CASSLGDRDYSGANVLTF. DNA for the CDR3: TGTGCCAGCAGCTTAGGCGACAGGGATTACTCTGGGGCCAACGTCCTGACTTTC.

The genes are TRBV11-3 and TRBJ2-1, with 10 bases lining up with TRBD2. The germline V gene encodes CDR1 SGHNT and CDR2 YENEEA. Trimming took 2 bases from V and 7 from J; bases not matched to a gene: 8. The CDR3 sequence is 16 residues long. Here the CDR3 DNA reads TGTGCCAGCAGCTTATCCGGGACTAGCGCAGCTAATGAGCAGTTCTTC. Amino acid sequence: CASSLSGTSAANEQFF.

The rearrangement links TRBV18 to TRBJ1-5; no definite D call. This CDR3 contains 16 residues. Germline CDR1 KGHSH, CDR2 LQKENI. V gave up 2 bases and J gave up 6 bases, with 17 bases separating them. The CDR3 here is CASSPSRSRVGQPQHF. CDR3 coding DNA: TGTGCCAGCTCACCAAGTCGGTCGCGGGTAGGTCAGCCCCAGCATTTT. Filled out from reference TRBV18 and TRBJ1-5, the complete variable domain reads NAGVMQNPRHLVRRRGQEARLRCSPMKGHSHVYWYRQLPEEGLKFMVYLQKENIIDESGMPKERFSAEFPKEGPSILRIQQVVRGDSAAYFCASSPSRSRVGQPQHFGDGTRLSIL.

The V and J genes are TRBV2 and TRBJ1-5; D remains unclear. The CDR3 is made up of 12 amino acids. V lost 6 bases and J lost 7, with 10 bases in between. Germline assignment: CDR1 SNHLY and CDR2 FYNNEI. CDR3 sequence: CASRGYEQPQHF. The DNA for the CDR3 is TGTGCCAGCAGGGGTTATGAGCAGCCCCAGCATTTT.

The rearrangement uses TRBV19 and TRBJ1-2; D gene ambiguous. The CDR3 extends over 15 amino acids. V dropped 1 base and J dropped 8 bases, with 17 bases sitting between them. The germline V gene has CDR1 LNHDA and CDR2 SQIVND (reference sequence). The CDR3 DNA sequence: TGTGCCAGTAGTATAGGGCGGAGTGGTCTCGGAGGCTACACCTTC. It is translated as CASSIGRSGLGGYTF.

CDR3 sequence (DNA): TGTGCCAGCAGCCCGTGGGGTGAGTCTATCAGGGTGTTAAACAATGAGCAGTTCTTC. This translates into CASSPWGESIRVLNNEQFF. J is TRBJ2-1 and V is TRBV14; weak D call: TRBD1 (5 bases). From germline, CDR1 is SGHDN and CDR2 FVKESK. The CDR3 loop spans 19 amino acids. Trimming pared 4 bases from V and 5 bases from J, leaving 27 bases between. Full variable domain (remainder filled in from reference TRBV14 and TRBJ2-1): EAGVTQFPSHSVIEKGQTVTLRCDPISGHDNLYWYRRVMGKEIKFLLHFVKESKQDESGMPNNRFLAERTGGTYSTLKVQPAELEDSGVYFCASSPWGESIRVLNNEQFFGPGTRLTVL.

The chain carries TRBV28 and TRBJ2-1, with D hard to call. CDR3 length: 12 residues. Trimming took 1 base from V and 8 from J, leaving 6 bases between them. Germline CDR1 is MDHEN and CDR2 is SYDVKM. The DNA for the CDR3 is TGTGCCAGCAGTTTATTAGGTGATGAGCAGTTCTTC. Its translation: CASSLLGDEQFF.

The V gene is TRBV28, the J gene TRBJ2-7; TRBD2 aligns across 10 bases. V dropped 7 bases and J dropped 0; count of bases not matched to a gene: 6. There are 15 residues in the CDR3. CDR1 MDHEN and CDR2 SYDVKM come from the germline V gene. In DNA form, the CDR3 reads TGTGCCAGCACACGGACTAGCGGCTTCTCCTACGAGCAGTACTTC. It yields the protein CASTRTSGFSYEQYF.

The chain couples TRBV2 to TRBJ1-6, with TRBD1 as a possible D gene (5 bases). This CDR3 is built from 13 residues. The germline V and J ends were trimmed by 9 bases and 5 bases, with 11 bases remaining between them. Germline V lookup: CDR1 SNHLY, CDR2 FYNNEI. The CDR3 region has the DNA TGTGCCAGTAGGGACGAGAATAATTCACCCCTCCACTTT. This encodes CASRDENNSPLHF.

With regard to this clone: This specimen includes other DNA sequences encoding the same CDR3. The CDR3 spells CASSLDRVNTEAFF. The CDR3 nucleotides are TGTGCCAGCAGCCTGGACAGGGTGAACACTGAAGCTTTCTTT. The rearrangement links TRBV7-2 to TRBJ1-1, with TRBD1 identical over 8 bases. With V trimmed by 5 bases and J by 0 bases, 2 bases remained unmatched. The CDR3 is 14 amino acids. Germline V CDR1 and CDR2: SGHTA, FQGNSA.

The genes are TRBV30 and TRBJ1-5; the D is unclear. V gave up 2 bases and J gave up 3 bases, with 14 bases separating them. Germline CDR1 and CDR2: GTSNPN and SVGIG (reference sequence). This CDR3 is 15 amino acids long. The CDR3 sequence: CAWSHDSLPNQPQHF. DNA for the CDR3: TGTGCCTGGAGTCACGATTCCCTCCCCAATCAGCCCCAGCATTTT.

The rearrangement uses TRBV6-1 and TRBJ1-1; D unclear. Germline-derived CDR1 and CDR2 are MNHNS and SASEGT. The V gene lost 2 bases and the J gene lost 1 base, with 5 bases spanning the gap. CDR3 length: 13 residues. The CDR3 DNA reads TGTGCCAGCAGTGAACGGTCGAACACTGAAGCTTTCTTT. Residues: CASSERSNTEAFF.

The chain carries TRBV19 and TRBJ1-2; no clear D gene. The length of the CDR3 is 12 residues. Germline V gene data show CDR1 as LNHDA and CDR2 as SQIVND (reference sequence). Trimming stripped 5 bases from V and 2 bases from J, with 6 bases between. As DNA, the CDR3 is TGTGCCAGTAGTTTCACCAACTATGGCTACACCTTC. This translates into CASSFTNYGYTF. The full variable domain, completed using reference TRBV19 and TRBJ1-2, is DGGITQSPKYLFRKEGQNVTLSCEQNLNHDAMYWYRQDPGQGLRLIYYSQIVNDFQKGDIAEGYSVSREKKESFPLTVTSAQKNPTAFYLCASSFTNYGYTFGSGTRLTVV.

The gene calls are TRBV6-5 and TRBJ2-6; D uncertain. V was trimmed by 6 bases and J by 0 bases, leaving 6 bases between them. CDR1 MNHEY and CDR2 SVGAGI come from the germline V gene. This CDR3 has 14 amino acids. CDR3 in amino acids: CASRTPSGANVLTF. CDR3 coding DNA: TGTGCCAGCAGAACACCCTCTGGGGCCAACGTCCTGACTTTC.

DNA of the CDR3: TGCGCCAGCAGGCGACAGGGAGCAACTAATGAAAAACTGTTTTTT. Translated, it gives CASRRQGATNEKLFF. V is TRBV5-1 and J is TRBJ1-4; 7 bases agree with TRBD1. The CDR3 runs to 15 residues. Germline V lookup: CDR1 SGHRS, CDR2 YFSETQ. Germline trimming cut 5 bases from V and 0 bases from J; bases unmatched to any gene: 4.

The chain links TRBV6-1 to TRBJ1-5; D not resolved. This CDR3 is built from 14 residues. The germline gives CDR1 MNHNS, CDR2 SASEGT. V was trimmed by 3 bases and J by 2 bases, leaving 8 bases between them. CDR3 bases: TGTGCCAGCAGTGACTGGCGGGGCAATCAGCCCCAGCATTTT. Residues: CASSDWRGNQPQHF.

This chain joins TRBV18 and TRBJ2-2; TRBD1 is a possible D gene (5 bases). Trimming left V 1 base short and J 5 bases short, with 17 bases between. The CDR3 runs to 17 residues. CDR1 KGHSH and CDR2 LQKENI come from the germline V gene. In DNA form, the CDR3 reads TGTGCCAGCTCACCACTTTCCTCGCAGGGAAGGACCGGGGAGCTGTTTTTT. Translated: CASSPLSSQGRTGELFF.

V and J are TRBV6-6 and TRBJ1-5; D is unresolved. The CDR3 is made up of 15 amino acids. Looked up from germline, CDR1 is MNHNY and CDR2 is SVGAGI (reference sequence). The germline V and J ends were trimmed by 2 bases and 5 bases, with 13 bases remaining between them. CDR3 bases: TGTGCCAGCAGTTACGGAGCGGTTGATTATCAGCCCCAGCATTTT. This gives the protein CASSYGAVDYQPQHF.

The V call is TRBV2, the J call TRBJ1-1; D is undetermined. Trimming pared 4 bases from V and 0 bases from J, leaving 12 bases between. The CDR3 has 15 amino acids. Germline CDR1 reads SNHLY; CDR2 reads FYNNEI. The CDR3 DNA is TGTGCCAGCAGTGGACCGGGCAGGATGAACACTGAAGCTTTCTTT. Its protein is CASSGPGRMNTEAFF.

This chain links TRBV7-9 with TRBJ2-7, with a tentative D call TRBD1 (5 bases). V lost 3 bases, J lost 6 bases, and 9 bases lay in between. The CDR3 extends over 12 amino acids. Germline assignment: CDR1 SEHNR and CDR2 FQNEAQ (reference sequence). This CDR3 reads CASSLRRGEQYF. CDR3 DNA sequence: TGTGCCAGCAGCTTGAGAAGGGGCGAGCAGTACTTC. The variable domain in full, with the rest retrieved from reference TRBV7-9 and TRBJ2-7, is DTGVSQNPRHKITKRGQNVTFRCDPISEHNRLYWYRQTLGQGPEFLTYFQNEAQLEKSRLLSDRFSAERPKGSFSTLEIQRTEQGDSAMYLCASSLRRGEQYFGPGTRLTVT.